This TCR beta chain came from a study of T cells after yellow fever vaccination. Trimming took 5 bases from V and 2 from J; bases not matched to a gene: 11. Germline CDR1 SEHNR, CDR2 FQNEAQ (reference sequence). The CDR3 has 16 residues. From the 5' RACE reads, TCRdb called clonotypes with MiXCR, one entry per CDR3 protein. The profile shows over 100,000 distinct CDR3 sequences, 7.5% to 9.5% of them singletons. The receptor was derived from a man in his thirties or forties who received the YFV17D yellow fever vaccine. Sequenced here: CD8+ T cells sorted from PBMCs, sampled 45 days after the yellow fever booster vaccination. V gene TRBV7-9 combines with J gene TRBJ1-2, with 7 bases lining up with TRBD1. The CDR3 loop is CASSPLDRAINYGYTF. The CDR3 nucleotides are TGTGCCAGCAGCCCACTAGACAGGGCGATAAACTATGGCTACACCTTC. Full variable domain (missing parts from reference TRBV7-9 and TRBJ1-2): DTGVSQNPRHKITKRGQNVTFRCDPISEHNRLYWYRQTLGQGPEFLTYFQNEAQLEKSRLLSDRFSAERPKGSFSTLEIQRTEQGDSAMYLCASSPLDRAINYGYTFGSGTRLTVV.